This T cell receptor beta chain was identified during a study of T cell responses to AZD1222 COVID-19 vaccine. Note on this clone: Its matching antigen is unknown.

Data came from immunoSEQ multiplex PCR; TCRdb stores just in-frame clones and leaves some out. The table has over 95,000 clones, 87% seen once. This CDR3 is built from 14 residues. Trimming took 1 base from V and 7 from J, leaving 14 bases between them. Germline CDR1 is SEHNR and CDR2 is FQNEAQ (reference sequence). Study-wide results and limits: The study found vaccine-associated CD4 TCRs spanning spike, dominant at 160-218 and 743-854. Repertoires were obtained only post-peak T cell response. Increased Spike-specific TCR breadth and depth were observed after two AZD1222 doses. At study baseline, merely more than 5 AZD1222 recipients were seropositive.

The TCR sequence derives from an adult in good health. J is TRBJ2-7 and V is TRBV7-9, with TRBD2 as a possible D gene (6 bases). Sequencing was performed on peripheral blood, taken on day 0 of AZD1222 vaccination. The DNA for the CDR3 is TGTGCCAGCAGCTTAGAATATAGCGGACGGGAGCAGTACTTC. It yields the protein CASSLEYSGREQYF.